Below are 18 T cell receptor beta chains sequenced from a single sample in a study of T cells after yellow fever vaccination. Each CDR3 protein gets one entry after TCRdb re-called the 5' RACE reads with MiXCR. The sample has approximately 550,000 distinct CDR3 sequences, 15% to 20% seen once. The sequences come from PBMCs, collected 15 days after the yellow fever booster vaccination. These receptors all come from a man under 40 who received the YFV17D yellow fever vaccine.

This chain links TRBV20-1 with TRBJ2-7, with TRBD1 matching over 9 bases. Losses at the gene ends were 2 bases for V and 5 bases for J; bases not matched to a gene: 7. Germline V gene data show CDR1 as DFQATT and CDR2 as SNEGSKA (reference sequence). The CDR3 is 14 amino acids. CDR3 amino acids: CSARPDRGYDEQYF. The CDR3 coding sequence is TGCAGTGCTAGACCGGACAGGGGTTACGACGAGCAGTACTTC.

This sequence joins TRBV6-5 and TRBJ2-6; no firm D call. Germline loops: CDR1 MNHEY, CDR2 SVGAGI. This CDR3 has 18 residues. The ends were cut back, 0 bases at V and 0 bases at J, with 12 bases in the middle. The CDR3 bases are TGTGCCAGCAGTTACTCGGTAGGATCCCGCTCTGGGGCCAACGTCCTGACTTTC. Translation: CASSYSVGSRSGANVLTF.

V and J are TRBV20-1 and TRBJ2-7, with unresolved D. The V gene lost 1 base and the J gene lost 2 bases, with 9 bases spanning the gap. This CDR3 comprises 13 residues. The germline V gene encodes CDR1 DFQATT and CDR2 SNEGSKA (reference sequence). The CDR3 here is CSARGGSPYEQYF. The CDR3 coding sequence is TGCAGTGCTAGAGGAGGATCACCCTACGAGCAGTACTTC.

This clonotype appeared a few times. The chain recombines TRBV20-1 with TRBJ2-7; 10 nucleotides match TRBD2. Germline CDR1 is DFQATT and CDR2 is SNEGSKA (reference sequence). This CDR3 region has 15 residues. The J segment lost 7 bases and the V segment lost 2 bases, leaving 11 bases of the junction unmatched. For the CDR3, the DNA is TGCAGTGCTAGAACCCAGCGGGAGGGCCCTTGGGAGCAGTACTTC. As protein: CSARTQREGPWEQYF.

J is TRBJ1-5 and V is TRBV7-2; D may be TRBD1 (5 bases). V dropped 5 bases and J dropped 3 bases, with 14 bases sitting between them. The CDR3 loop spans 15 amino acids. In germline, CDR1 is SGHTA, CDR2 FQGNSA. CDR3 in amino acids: CASSNRDGHNQPQHF. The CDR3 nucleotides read TGTGCCAGCAGCAACCGGGACGGGCACAATCAGCCCCAGCATTTT.

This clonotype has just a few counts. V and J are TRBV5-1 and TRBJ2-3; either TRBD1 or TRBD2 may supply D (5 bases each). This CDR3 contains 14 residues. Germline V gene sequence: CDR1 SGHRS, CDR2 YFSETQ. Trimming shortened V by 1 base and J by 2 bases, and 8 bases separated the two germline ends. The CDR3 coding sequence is TGCGCCAGCAGCTTGTACGGGGCCACAGATACGCAGTATTTT. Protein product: CASSLYGATDTQYF.

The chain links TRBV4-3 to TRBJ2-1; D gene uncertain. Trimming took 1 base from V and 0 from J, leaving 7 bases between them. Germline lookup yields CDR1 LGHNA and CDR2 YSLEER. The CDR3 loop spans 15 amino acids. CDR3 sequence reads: CASSQVPFSYNEQFF. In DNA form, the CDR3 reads TGCGCCAGCAGCCAAGTGCCCTTCTCCTACAATGAGCAGTTCTTC.

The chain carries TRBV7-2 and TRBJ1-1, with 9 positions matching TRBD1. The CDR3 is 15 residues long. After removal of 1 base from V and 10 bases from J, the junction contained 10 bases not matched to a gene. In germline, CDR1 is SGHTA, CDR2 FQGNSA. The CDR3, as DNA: TGTGCCAGCAGCTTAGGAGGACAGGGGAGTACGCGAGCTTTCTTT. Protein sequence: CASSLGGQGSTRAFF.

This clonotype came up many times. The CDR3 DNA follows: TGTGCCAGCAGCCCACTTGAAAGGGACACTGAAGCTTTCTTT. Encoded protein: CASSPLERDTEAFF. The rearrangement links TRBV7-2 to TRBJ1-1; D unresolved. V gave up 5 bases and J gave up 3 bases, with 13 bases separating them. This CDR3 contains 14 residues. From germline, CDR1 is SGHTA and CDR2 FQGNSA.

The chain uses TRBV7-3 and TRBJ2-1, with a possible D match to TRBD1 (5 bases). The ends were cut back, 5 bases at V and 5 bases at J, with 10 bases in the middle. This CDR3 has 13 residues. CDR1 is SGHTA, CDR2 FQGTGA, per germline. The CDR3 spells CASSIGANNEQFF. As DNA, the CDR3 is TGTGCCAGCAGCATAGGGGCCAACAATGAGCAGTTCTTC.

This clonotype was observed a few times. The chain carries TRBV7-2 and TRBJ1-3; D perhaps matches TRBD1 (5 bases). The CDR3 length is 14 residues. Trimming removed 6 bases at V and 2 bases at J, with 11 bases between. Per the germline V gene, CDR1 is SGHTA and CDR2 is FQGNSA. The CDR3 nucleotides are TGTGCCAGCAGTGAGGGGCTAACTGGAAACACCATATATTTT. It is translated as CASSEGLTGNTIYF.

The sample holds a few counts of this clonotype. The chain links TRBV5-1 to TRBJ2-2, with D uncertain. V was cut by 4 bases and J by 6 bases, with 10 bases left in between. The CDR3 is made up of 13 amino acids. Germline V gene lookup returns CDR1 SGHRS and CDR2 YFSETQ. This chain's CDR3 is CASSMDPSGELFF. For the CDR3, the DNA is TGCGCCAGCAGCATGGACCCCTCCGGGGAGCTGTTTTTT.

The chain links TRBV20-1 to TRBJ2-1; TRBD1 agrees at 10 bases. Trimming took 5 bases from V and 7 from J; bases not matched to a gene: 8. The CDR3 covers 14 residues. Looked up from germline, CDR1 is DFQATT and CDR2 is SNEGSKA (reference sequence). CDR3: CSAFPGTGANEQFF. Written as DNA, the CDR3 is TGCAGTGCTTTTCCCGGGACAGGGGCAAATGAGCAGTTCTTC.

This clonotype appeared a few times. The CDR3 reads CSATGQGPSSYNEQFF. The CDR3 nucleotides are TGCAGTGCTACTGGACAGGGACCGAGCTCCTACAATGAGCAGTTCTTC. The chain combines TRBV20-1 with TRBJ2-1; 8 bases match TRBD1. Germline loops: CDR1 DFQATT, CDR2 SNEGSKA (reference sequence). CDR3 length: 16 amino acids. V lost 4 bases, J lost 0 bases, and 8 bases stayed unmatched.

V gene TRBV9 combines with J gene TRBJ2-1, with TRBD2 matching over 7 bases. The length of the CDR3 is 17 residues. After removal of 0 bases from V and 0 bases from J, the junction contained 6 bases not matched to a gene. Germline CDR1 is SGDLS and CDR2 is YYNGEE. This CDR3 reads CASSVVGGRASYNEQFF. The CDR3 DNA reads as TGTGCCAGCAGCGTAGTTGGTGGGAGGGCCTCCTACAATGAGCAGTTCTTC.

The CDR3 protein is CSAVSGRDMRNEQFF. The CDR3 DNA reads TGCAGTGCTGTGAGCGGGAGGGATATGAGGAATGAGCAGTTCTTC. J is TRBJ2-1 and V is TRBV20-1; TRBD2 agrees at 10 bases. In germline, CDR1 is DFQATT, CDR2 SNEGSKA (reference sequence). CDR3 length equals 15 residues. The ends lost 5 bases at V and 7 bases at J; junction bases unmatched: 11.

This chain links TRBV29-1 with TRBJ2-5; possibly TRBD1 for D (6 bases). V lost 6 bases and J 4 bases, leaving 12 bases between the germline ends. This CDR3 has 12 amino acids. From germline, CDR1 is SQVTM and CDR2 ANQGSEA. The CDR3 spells CSVTKGGETQYF. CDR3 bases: TGCAGCGTCACTAAAGGGGGAGAGACCCAGTACTTC.

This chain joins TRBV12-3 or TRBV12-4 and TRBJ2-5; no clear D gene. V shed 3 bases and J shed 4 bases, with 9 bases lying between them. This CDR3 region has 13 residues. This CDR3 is CASSFITGETQYF. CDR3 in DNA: TGTGCCAGCAGTTTCATCACGGGAGAGACCCAGTACTTC.